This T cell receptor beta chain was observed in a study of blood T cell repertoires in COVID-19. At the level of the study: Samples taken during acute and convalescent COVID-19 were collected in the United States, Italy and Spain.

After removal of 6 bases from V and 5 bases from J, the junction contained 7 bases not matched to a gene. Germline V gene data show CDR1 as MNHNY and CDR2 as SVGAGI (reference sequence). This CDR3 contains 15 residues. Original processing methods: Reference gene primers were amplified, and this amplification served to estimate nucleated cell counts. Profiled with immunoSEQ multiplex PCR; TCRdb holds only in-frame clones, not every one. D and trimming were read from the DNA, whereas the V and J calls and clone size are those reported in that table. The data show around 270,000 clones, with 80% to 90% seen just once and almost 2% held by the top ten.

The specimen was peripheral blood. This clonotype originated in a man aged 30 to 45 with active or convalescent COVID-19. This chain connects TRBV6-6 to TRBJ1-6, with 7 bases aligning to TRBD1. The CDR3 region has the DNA TGTGCCAGCAGAGACCGGGACAGAAATAATTCACCCCTCCACTTT. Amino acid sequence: CASRDRDRNNSPLHF.